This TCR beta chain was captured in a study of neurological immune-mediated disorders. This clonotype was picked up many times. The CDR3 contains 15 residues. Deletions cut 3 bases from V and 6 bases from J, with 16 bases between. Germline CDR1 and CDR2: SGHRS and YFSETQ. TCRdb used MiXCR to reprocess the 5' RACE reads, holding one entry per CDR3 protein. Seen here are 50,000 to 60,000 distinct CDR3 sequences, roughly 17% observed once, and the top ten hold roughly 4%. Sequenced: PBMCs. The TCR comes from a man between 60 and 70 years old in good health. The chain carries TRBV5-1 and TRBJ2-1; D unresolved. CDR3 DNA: TGCGCCAGCAGCTCCACCGGGCGTAGTTCCAATGAGCAGTTCTTC. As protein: CASSSTGRSSNEQFF.